The 24 T cell receptor beta chains below all came from one sample that was sequenced in a study of resident and recirculating memory T cells in vitiligo. The data were produced by immunoSEQ multiplex PCR, yet TCRdb's version contains in-frame clones alone and is incomplete. The sample has 70,000 or so clones, roughly 90% seen once. The sequenced sample was blood. These receptor sequences come from a male donor with vitiligo.

This chain joins TRBV28 and TRBJ2-7; 7 bases match TRBD1. Unmatched junction bases numbered 9, after V lost 4 bases and J lost 12 bases. Looked up from germline, CDR1 is MDHEN and CDR2 is SYDVKM. The CDR3 is 12 residues long. The CDR3 loop reads CASSWGTRGPYF. The CDR3 DNA reads as TGTGCCAGCAGTTGGGGGACGAGGGGGCCGTACTTC.

This clone was seen only once. V usage is TRBV4-3 and J usage is TRBJ2-2; D perhaps matches TRBD1 (5 bases). V was shortened by 5 bases and J by 3 bases, with 10 bases between the two germline ends. Germline V CDR1 and CDR2: LGHNA, YSLEER. The CDR3 loop spans 14 amino acids. CDR3: CASSETGHTGELFF. CDR3 in DNA: TGCGCCAGCAGCGAAACAGGACACACCGGGGAGCTGTTTTTT.

The chain links TRBV14 to TRBJ2-1, with a tentative D call TRBD2 (5 bases). CDR1 is SGHDN, CDR2 FVKESK, per germline. With 7 bases removed from V and 2 bases from J, the gap between germline ends came to 15 bases. CDR3 length: 15 residues. CDR3 region: CASTRGSLTYNEQFF. The CDR3 nucleotides read TGTGCCAGCACCCGGGGATCTTTAACCTACAATGAGCAGTTCTTC.

J is TRBJ2-3 and V is TRBV28; TRBD1 might be the D (6 bases). The V end lost 4 bases, the J end lost 4 bases, and 12 bases lay between the germline ends. The CDR3 covers 14 residues. The germline gives CDR1 MDHEN, CDR2 SYDVKM. The CDR3 sequence: CASSSAQGADTQYF. DNA for the CDR3: TGTGCCAGCAGTTCCGCACAGGGTGCAGATACGCAGTATTTT.

In its sample, this clone was seen a few times. V is TRBV20-1 and J is TRBJ1-4; D remains unclear. V gave up 3 bases and J gave up 6 bases, with 5 bases separating them. Germline CDR1 and CDR2: DFQATT and SNEGSKA (reference sequence). This CDR3 has 11 amino acids. This CDR3 reads CSAREDEKLFF. CDR3 coding DNA: TGCAGTGCTAGGGAGGATGAAAAACTGTTTTTT.

The rearrangement links TRBV19 to TRBJ1-1; TRBD1 matches at 8 bases. Germline V gene data show CDR1 as LNHDA and CDR2 as SQIVND (reference sequence). V lost 0 bases and J lost 4; bases outside the gene matches: 7. This CDR3 contains 16 residues. CDR3 sequence reads: CASSIDSGGGGTEAFF. The CDR3, as DNA: TGTGCCAGTAGTATAGACTCAGGGGGCGGGGGCACTGAAGCTTTCTTT.

The V and J genes are TRBV27 and TRBJ1-4; D is unresolved. V dropped 2 bases and J dropped 5 bases, with 3 bases sitting between them. The CDR3 runs to 12 residues. The germline V gene encodes CDR1 MNHEY and CDR2 SMNVEV (reference sequence). Here the CDR3 DNA reads TGTGCCAGCAGTTTACCGAATGAAAAACTGTTTTTT. Its translation is CASSLPNEKLFF.

There are a few counts of this clone. The V call is TRBV4-2, the J call TRBJ1-1, with D possibly TRBD1 on 6 matching bases. The ends were cut back, 2 bases at V and 1 base at J, with 8 bases in the middle. Germline V gene sequence: CDR1 LGHNA, CDR2 YNFKEQ. This CDR3 has 14 residues. DNA of the CDR3: TGTGCCAGCAGCCAAAACAGGGAGAACACTGAAGCTTTCTTT. It encodes CASSQNRENTEAFF.

V is TRBV11-2 and J is TRBJ2-7; 8 positions match TRBD2. V shed 4 bases, J shed 6 bases, and the junction held 11 bases outside the gene matches. The CDR3 consists of 15 residues. CDR1 and CDR2 (germline): SGHAT, FQNNGV. The CDR3 region has the DNA TGTGCCAGCAGCTCCCCGGGGGGGCCCATGTCCGAGCAGTACTTC. Its translation is CASSSPGGPMSEQYF. Variable domain in full (rest from reference TRBV11-2 and TRBJ2-7): EAGVAQSPRYKIIEKRQSVAFWCNPISGHATLYWYQQILGQGPKLLIQFQNNGVVDDSQLPKDRFSAERLKGVDSTLKIQPAKLEDSAVYLCASSSPGGPMSEQYFGPGTRLTVT.

Ten or more counts support this clone. The genes are TRBV18 and TRBJ2-5; the match to TRBD1 covers 7 bases. Germline CDR1 KGHSH, CDR2 LQKENI. The ends lost 3 bases at V and 5 bases at J; junction bases unmatched: 12. This CDR3 is 16 amino acids long. CDR3 sequence: CASSPPGTASGETQYF. CDR3 nucleotide sequence: TGTGCCAGCTCACCCCCCGGGACAGCTTCGGGTGAGACCCAGTACTTC.

V usage is TRBV25-1 and J usage is TRBJ2-5, with 12 bases lining up with TRBD1. The CDR3 loop spans 14 amino acids. Germline V CDR1 and CDR2: MGHDK, SYGVNS. The junction had 4 bases not matched to a gene; V was cut back by 6 bases and J by 5 bases. The CDR3 loop reads CASSGTGGWETQYF. The CDR3 nucleotides read TGTGCCAGCAGCGGGACAGGGGGCTGGGAGACCCAGTACTTC.

The CDR3 region is CASSLEGPTAISGANVLTF. CDR3 nucleotides: TGTGCCAGCAGTTTAGAGGGCCCCACCGCTATCTCTGGGGCCAACGTCCTGACTTTC. The chain employs TRBV27 and TRBJ2-6; D is perhaps TRBD2 (5 bases). This CDR3 is built from 19 residues. The V gene's germline CDR1 is MNHEY and CDR2 SMNVEV (reference sequence). V was trimmed by 2 bases and J by 0 bases, leaving 17 bases between them.

The rearrangement links TRBV19 to TRBJ1-2; D might be TRBD1 (6 bases). The germline CDR1 and CDR2 sequences are LNHDA and SQIVND (reference sequence). CDR3 length: 12 residues. The CDR3 is CATQQGSYGYTF. DNA for the CDR3: TGTGCAACCCAACAGGGTAGCTATGGCTACACCTTC.

The V gene is TRBV11-3, the J gene TRBJ2-2; TRBD1 agrees at 10 bases. The J segment lost 3 bases and the V segment lost 1 base, leaving 5 bases of the junction unmatched. This CDR3 has 17 residues. The germline V gene has CDR1 SGHNT and CDR2 YENEEA. CDR3 sequence: CASSLGGTGVYTGELFF. The CDR3 nucleotides are TGTGCCAGCAGCTTAGGCGGGACAGGGGTTTACACCGGGGAGCTGTTTTTT.

This clone was seen just once. The rearrangement links TRBV7-2 to TRBJ1-6, with 7 bases matching TRBD1. CDR1 is SGHTA and CDR2 is FQGNSA in the germline V gene. J gave up 10 bases and V 4 bases, and 10 bases lay outside the gene matches. The CDR3 sequence is 15 residues long. CDR3 sequence reads: CASSSQGGVESPLHF. In nucleotides, the CDR3 is TGTGCCAGCAGCTCTCAGGGGGGTGTGGAGTCACCCCTCCACTTT.

This rearrangement joins TRBV5-6 to TRBJ2-7; TRBD1 aligns across 7 bases. Trimming cost V 3 bases and J 12 bases; bases outside gene matches: 9. The CDR3 runs to 12 residues. The germline V gene encodes CDR1 SGHDT and CDR2 YYEEEE. The CDR3: CASSSAQGLPYF. CDR3 nucleotides: TGTGCCAGCAGCTCGGCACAGGGGTTGCCGTACTTC.

This chain joins TRBV28 and TRBJ2-3, with 7 bases identical to TRBD1. V lost 2 bases to trimming and J lost 5 bases; unmatched junction nucleotides: 7. Germline V lookup: CDR1 MDHEN, CDR2 SYDVKM. The length of the CDR3 is 15 residues. The CDR3 sequence is CASSLRQGQEDTQYF. Written as DNA, the CDR3 is TGTGCCAGCAGTTTAAGACAGGGACAAGAAGATACGCAGTATTTT.

In its sample, this clone was seen once. The CDR3 loop reads CASSYSTGRGGYEQYF. The CDR3 nucleotides are TGTGCCAGCAGTTACTCAACCGGCAGGGGAGGGTACGAGCAGTACTTC. The chain couples TRBV6-5 to TRBJ2-7; maybe TRBD2 (7 bases). From germline, CDR1 is MNHEY and CDR2 SVGAGI. This CDR3 is built from 16 residues. V was trimmed by 0 bases and J by 4 bases, leaving 16 bases between them.

The chain is built from TRBV15 and TRBJ1-3, with D unclear. Trimming shortened V by 0 bases and J by 2 bases, and 5 bases separated the two germline ends. The germline gives CDR1 LNHNV, CDR2 YYDKDF (reference sequence). This CDR3 is built from 14 residues. CDR3 residues: CATSRDAAGNTIYF. CDR3 DNA sequence: TGTGCCACCAGCAGAGATGCAGCTGGAAACACCATATATTTT.

V is TRBV6-5 and J is TRBJ1-2, with D possibly TRBD1 on 6 matching bases. The CDR3 consists of 14 residues. Germline CDR1 reads MNHEY; CDR2 reads SVGAGI. V gave up 9 bases and J gave up 3 bases, with 17 bases separating them. The CDR3 DNA reads as TGTGCCAGTTCCTCAGGGGCCGCAGACTATGGCTACACCTTC. Its translation: CASSSGAADYGYTF.

This rearrangement joins TRBV7-3 to TRBJ2-6, with D hard to call. The ends were cut back, 5 bases at V and 0 bases at J, with 14 bases in the middle. Germline V gene sequence: CDR1 SGHTA, CDR2 FQGTGA. This CDR3 spans 17 amino acids. CDR3 in amino acids: CASSALAVGSGANVLTF. DNA for the CDR3: TGTGCCAGCAGCGCCCTGGCGGTAGGCTCTGGGGCCAACGTCCTGACTTTC.

The chain uses TRBV5-6 and TRBJ1-2, with a weak D call TRBD1 (5 bases). V was trimmed by 4 bases and J by 5 bases, leaving 18 bases between them. The V gene's germline CDR1 is SGHDT and CDR2 YYEEEE. This CDR3 contains 15 residues. In DNA, the CDR3 is TGTGCCAGCAGCGGCGGGACTACGGGCTTATATGGCTACACCTTC. Amino acid sequence: CASSGGTTGLYGYTF.

The V and J genes are TRBV12-5 and TRBJ1-5; 10 bases are a match to TRBD1. Unmatched junction bases numbered 10, after V lost 0 bases and J lost 5 bases. Per the germline V gene, CDR1 is LGHNT and CDR2 is FRNRAP. This CDR3 is 18 amino acids long. For the CDR3, the DNA is TGTGCTAGTGGTTTGGTATTTGCCCGGACAGGGGGTGATCAGCCCCAGCATTTT. It is translated as CASGLVFARTGGDQPQHF.

The V call is TRBV27, the J call TRBJ1-5; 9 nucleotides line up with TRBD1. The CDR3 contains 16 residues. The V gene end was trimmed by 3 bases and the J gene end by 7 bases; junction bases not matched to a gene: 10. Germline V gene data show CDR1 as MNHEY and CDR2 as SMNVEV (reference sequence). For the CDR3, the DNA is TGTGCCAGCAGTTTTGGGACAGGGTCCTCAACGCAGCCCCAGCATTTT. Translating it yields CASSFGTGSSTQPQHF.